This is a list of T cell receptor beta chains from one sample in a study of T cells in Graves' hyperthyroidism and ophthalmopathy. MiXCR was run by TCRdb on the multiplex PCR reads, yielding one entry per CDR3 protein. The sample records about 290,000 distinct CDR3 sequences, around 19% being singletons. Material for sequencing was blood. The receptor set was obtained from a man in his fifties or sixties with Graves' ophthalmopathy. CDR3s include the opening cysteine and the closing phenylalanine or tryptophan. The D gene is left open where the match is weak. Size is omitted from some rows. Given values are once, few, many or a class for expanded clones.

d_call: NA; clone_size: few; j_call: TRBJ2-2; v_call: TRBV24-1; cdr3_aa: CATSDPQITGELFF; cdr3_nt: TGTGCCACCAGTGACCCGCAAATCACCGGGGAGCTGTTTTTT
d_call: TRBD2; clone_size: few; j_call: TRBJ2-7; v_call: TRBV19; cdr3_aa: CASTPRGGAGVYEQYF; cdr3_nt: TGTGCCAGTACCCCAAGGGGGGGAGCGGGAGTTTACGAGCAGTACTTC
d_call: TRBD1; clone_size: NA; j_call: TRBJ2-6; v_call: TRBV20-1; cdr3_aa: CSARDRTGLSSGANVLTF; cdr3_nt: TGCAGTGCTAGAGACCGGACAGGGCTGAGCTCTGGGGCCAACGTCCTGACTTTC
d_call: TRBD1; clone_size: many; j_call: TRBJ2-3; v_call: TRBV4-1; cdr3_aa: CASSQGPTGELVNTQYF; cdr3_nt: TGCGCCAGCAGCCAAGGGCCGACAGGGGAGTTAGTAAATACGCAGTATTTT
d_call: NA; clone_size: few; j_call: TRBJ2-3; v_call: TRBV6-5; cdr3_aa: CASSSPRSIGDTQYF; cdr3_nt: TGTGCCAGCAGTTCCCCGAGATCAATTGGAGATACGCAGTATTTT
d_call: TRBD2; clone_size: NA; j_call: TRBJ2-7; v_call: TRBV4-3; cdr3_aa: CASSQGGASGVYEQYF; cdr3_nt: TGCGCCAGCAGCCAAGGAGGGGCTAGCGGGGTGTACGAGCAGTACTTC
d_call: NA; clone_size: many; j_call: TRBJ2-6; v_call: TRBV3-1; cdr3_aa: CASRSPGPAGANVLTF; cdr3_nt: TGTGCCAGCAGATCACCTGGTCCCGCTGGGGCCAACGTCCTGACTTTC
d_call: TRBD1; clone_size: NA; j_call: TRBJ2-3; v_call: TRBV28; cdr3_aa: CASSSGGQGTDTQYF; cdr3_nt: TGTGCCAGCAGTTCCGGGGGACAGGGGACAGATACGCAGTATTTT
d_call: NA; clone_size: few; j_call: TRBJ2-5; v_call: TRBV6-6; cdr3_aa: CASSYSFLRQETQYF; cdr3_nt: TGTGCCAGCAGTTACTCGTTCTTGAGACAAGAGACCCAGTACTTC
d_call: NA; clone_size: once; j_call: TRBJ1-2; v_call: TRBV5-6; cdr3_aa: CASSQDLGSVYGYTF; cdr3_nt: TGTGCCAGCAGCCAAGACTTGGGGTCGGTCTATGGCTACACCTTC
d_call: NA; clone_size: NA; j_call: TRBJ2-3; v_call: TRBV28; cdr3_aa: CASSQGGGTDTQYF; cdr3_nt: TGTGCCAGCAGCCAAGGCGGGGGCACAGATACGCAGTATTTT
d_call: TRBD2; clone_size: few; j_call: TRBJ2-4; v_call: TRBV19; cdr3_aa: CATKKSGTKNIQYF; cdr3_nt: TGTGCCACCAAGAAGAGCGGGACCAAAAACATTCAGTACTTC
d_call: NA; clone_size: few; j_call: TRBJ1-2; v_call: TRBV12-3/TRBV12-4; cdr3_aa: CASSHYTGSYGYTF; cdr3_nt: TGTGCCAGCAGTCATTATACAGGGTCCTATGGCTACACCTTC
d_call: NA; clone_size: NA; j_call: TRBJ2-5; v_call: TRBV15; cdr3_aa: CATSRVSETQYF; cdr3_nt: TGTGCCACCAGCAGAGTCAGTGAGACCCAGTACTTC
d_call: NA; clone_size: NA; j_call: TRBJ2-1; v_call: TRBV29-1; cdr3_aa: CSVDGQGGYNEQFF; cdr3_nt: TGCAGCGTTGACGGGCAGGGGGGCTACAATGAGCAGTTCTTC
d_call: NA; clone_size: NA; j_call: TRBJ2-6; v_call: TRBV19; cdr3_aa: CASSMDTRSLSGANVLTF; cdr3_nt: TGTGCCAGTAGTATGGACACGCGGTCCCTCTCTGGGGCCAACGTCCTGACTTTC
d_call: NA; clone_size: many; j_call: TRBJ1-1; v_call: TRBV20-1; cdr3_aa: CSARDLGELRREAFF; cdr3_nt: TGCAGTGCTAGAGATTTAGGAGAGTTGCGCCGGGAAGCTTTCTTT
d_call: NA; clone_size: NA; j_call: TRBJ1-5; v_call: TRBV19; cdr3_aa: CASSLGVEGPQHF; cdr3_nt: TGTGCCAGTAGTTTAGGCGTAGAGGGGCCCCAGCATTTT
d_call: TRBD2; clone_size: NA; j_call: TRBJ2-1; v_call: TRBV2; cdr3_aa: CATSRTSGRALYNEQFF; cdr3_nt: TGTGCCACCAGTCGGACTAGCGGGAGGGCCCTCTACAATGAGCAGTTCTTC
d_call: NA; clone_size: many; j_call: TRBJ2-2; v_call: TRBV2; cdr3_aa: CASKQASIGTGELFF; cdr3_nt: TGTGCCAGCAAGCAGGCGTCAATTGGGACCGGGGAGCTGTTTTTT
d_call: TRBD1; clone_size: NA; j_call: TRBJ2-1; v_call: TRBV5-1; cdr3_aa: CASSLGQGSSEQFF; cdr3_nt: TGCGCCAGCAGCTTGGGACAGGGGTCCAGTGAGCAGTTCTTC
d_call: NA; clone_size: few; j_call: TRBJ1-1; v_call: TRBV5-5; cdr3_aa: CASSLGILEAFF; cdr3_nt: TGTGCCAGCAGCTTGGGAATCCTTGAAGCTTTCTTT
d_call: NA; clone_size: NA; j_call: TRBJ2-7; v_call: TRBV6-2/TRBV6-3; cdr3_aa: CASRRTDEQYF; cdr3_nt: TGTGCCAGCAGGAGGACTGACGAGCAGTACTTC
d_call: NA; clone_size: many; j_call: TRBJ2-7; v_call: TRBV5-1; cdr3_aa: CASSSGRSYEQYF; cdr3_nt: TGCGCCAGCAGCAGCGGCCGGTCCTACGAGCAGTACTTC
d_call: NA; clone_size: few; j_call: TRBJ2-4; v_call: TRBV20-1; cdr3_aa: CSAGTYLAKNIQYF; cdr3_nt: TGCAGTGCTGGGACGTACCTAGCCAAAAACATTCAGTACTTC
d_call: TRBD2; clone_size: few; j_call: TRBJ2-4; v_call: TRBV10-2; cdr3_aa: CASSPGLAGSKNIQYF; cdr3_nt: TGCGCCAGCAGCCCCGGACTAGCGGGATCCAAAAACATTCAGTACTTC
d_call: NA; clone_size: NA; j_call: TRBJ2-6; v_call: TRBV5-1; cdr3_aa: CASSRDLGSGANVLTF; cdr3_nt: TGCGCCAGCAGCCGGGACCTGGGCTCTGGGGCCAACGTCCTGACTTTC
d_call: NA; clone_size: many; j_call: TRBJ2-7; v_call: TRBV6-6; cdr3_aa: CASSYSKLAGSREQYF; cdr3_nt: TGTGCCAGCAGTTACTCGAAGTTAGCCGGTTCTCGCGAGCAGTACTTC
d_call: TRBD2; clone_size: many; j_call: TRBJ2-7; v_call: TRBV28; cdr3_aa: CASNRREGLYEQYF; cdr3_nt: TGTGCCAGCAATCGGCGGGAGGGCCTCTACGAGCAGTACTTC
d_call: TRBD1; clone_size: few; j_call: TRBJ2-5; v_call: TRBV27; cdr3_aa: CASSSWDRGGETQYF; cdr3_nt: TGTGCCAGCAGTAGCTGGGACAGGGGGGGTGAGACCCAGTACTTC
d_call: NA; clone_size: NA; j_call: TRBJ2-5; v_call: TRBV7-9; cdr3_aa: CASSWDGFRTQYF; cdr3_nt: TGTGCCAGCAGCTGGGACGGGTTTCGGACCCAGTACTTC
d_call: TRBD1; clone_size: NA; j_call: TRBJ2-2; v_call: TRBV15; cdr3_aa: CATSGGDRLNTGELFF; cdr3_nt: TGTGCCACCAGCGGTGGGGACAGGCTGAACACCGGGGAGCTGTTTTTT
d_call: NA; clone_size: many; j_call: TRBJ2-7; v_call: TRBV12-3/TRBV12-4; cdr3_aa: CASSYTGSSYEQYF; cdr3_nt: TGTGCCAGCAGTTACACAGGGTCTTCCTACGAGCAGTACTTC
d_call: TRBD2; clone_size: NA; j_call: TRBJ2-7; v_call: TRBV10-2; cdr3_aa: CASSGRASGAYEQYF; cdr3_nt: TGCGCCAGCAGTGGGAGGGCTAGCGGGGCCTACGAGCAGTACTTC
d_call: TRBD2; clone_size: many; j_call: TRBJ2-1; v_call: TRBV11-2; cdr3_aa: CASSRGLAGVGNNEQFF; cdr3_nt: TGTGCCAGCAGCCGGGGACTAGCGGGAGTAGGGAACAATGAGCAGTTCTTC
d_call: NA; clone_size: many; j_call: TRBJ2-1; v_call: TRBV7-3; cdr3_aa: CASSLNRETYNEQFF; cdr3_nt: TGTGCCAGCAGCTTAAACAGGGAAACCTACAATGAGCAGTTCTTC
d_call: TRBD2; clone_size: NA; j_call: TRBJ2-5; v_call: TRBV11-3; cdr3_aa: CASSPHPSGARAQYF; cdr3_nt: TGTGCCAGCAGCCCACACCCTAGCGGGGCCCGGGCCCAGTACTTC
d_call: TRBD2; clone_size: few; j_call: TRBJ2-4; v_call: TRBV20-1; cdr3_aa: CSAIRTSGSWNIQYF; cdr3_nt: TGCAGTGCTATTCGTACTAGCGGGAGTTGGAACATTCAGTACTTC
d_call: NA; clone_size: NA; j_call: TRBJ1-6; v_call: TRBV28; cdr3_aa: CASQGGHFGNSPLHF; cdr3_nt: TGTGCCAGCCAAGGGGGGCATTTCGGGAATTCACCCCTCCACTTT
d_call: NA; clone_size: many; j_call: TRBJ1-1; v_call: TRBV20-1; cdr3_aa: CSATSIVNVGTEAFF; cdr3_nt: TGCAGTGCTACCAGCATTGTCAACGTAGGCACTGAAGCTTTCTTT
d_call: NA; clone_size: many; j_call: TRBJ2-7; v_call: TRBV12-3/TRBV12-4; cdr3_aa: CASSRDLSESSYEQYF; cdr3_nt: TGTGCCAGCAGCCGTGACCTTAGCGAGAGCTCCTACGAGCAGTACTTC
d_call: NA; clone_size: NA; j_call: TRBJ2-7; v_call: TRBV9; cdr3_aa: CASSVALGSRGEQYF; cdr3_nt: TGTGCCAGCAGCGTAGCTCTCGGGAGCAGGGGCGAGCAGTACTTC
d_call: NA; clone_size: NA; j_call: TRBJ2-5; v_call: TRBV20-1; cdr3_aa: CSARDLETQYF; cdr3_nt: TGCAGTGCTAGAGATCTTGAGACCCAGTACTTC
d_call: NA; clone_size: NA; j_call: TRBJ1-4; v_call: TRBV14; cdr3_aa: CASSPGPAEKLFF; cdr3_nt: TGTGCCAGCAGCCCGGGGCCGGCGGAAAAACTGTTTTTT
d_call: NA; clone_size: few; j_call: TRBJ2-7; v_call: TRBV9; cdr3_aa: CASSVRDSYGEQYF; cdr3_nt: TGTGCCAGCAGCGTAAGAGATTCATACGGGGAGCAGTACTTC
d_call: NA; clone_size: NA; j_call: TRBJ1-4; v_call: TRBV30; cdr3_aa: CAWRTAGPSFNEKLFF; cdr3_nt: TGTGCCTGGCGTACGGCAGGCCCTTCCTTTAATGAAAAACTGTTTTTT
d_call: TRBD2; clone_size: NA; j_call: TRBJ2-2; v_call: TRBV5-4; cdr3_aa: CASSLELAGAGTGELFF; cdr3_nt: TGTGCCAGCAGCTTGGAGCTAGCGGGAGCGGGGACCGGGGAGCTGTTTTTT
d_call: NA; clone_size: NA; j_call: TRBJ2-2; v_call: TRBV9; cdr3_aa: CASSGGDTGELFF; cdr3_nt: TGTGCCAGCAGCGGAGGCGACACCGGGGAGCTGTTTTTT
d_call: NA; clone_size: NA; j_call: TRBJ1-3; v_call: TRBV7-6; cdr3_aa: CASSSDLLLRNTIYF; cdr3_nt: TGTGCCAGCAGCTCGGACCTTCTACTGAGGAACACCATATATTTT
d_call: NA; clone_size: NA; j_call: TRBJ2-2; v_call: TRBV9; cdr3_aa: CASSVWDNANTGELFF; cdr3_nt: TGTGCCAGCAGCGTATGGGACAACGCGAACACCGGGGAGCTGTTTTTT
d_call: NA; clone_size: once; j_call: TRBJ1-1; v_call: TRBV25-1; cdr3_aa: CATQTEMNTEAFF; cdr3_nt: TGTGCCACCCAGACCGAAATGAACACTGAAGCTTTCTTT
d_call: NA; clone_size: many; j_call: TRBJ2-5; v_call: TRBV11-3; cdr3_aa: CASSPGGQGGQETQYF; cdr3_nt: TGTGCCAGCAGCCCCGGGGGGCAGGGAGGGCAAGAGACCCAGTACTTC
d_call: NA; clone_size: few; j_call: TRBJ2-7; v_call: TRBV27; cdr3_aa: CASSSDTHSYEQYF; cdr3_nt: TGTGCCAGCAGTTCGGACACACACTCCTACGAGCAGTACTTC
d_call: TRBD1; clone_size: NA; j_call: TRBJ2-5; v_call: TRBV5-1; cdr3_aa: CASSLRTGIETQYF; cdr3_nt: TGCGCCAGCAGCTTGAGGACAGGGATCGAGACCCAGTACTTC
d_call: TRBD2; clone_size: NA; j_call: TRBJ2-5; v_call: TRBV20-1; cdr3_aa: CSARDRTSGRETQYF; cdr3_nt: TGCAGTGCTAGAGACCGGACTAGCGGGAGAGAGACCCAGTACTTC
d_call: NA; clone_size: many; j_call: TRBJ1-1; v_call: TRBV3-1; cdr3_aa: CASSRRQTAEAFF; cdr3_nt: TGTGCCAGCAGCCGCCGACAAACCGCTGAAGCTTTCTTT
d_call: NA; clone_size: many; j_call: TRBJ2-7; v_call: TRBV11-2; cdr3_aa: CASSPLPAWEQYF; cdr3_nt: TGTGCCAGCAGCCCCCTCCCCGCGTGGGAGCAGTACTTC
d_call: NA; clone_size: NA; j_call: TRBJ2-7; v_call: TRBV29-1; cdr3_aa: CSVEDGGNYEQYF; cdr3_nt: TGCAGCGTTGAAGATGGAGGGAACTACGAGCAGTACTTC